This is a list of T cell receptor beta chains from one sample in a study of early T cells in non-severe SARS-CoV-2 infection. TCRdb reprocessed the 5' RACE reads with MiXCR, giving one entry per CDR3 protein. The data contain over 75,000 distinct CDR3 sequences, approximately 15% of them seen just once; the ten biggest clones take up 5.5%. Specimen: whole blood. The origin of the receptors is an adult who was a healthcare worker with PCR-confirmed SARS-CoV-2 infection or an uninfected control (not recorded which). Each CDR3 is given with its conserved first and last residue. D genes are given only for firm matches. Size is stated for part of the rows, as once, few or many counts, or as a class when the clone is expanded.

clone_size j_call v_call d_call cdr3_nt cdr3_aa
. TRBJ1-1 TRBV29-1 . TGCAGCGTTGGTGTTGCGTCTGAAGCTTTCTTT CSVGVASEAFF
. TRBJ2-4 TRBV21-1 . TGTGCCAGCCTACTAGCGGGAGTTGTCAAAAACATTCAGTACTTC CASLLAGVVKNIQYF
. TRBJ2-1 TRBV28 TRBD1 TGTGCCACCGGGACAGTCACAAATGAGCAGTTCTTC CATGTVTNEQFF
. TRBJ2-1 TRBV6-6 TRBD1 TGTGCCAGCAGTTATGAAGTGGGACAGGGATTTGAATCCTACAATGAGCAGTTCTTC CASSYEVGQGFESYNEQFF
. TRBJ1-5 TRBV19 . TGTGCCAGTAGTACCTTTTACCGCAATCAGCCCCAGCATTTT CASSTFYRNQPQHF
few TRBJ2-3 TRBV9 . TGTGCCAGCAGCAGCAGGGCGGCTAGCACAGATACGCAGTATTTT CASSSRAASTDTQYF
. TRBJ1-3 TRBV6-5 . TGTGCCAGCAGCTCCTCCACGGGAACCTCTGGAAACACCATATATTTT CASSSSTGTSGNTIYF
. TRBJ2-1 TRBV10-3 TRBD2 TGTGCCATCAGTAGGGACGGACAAGCGGGAGGCACGTTCTTC CAISRDGQAGGTFF
. TRBJ2-6 TRBV3-1 . TGTGCCAGCAGCCTTAGGACGGCTGGGGCCAACGTCCTGACTTTC CASSLRTAGANVLTF
few TRBJ2-1 TRBV28 TRBD2 TGTGCCAGCAGTTTGGCGGGAGGAGGGCATGAGCAGTTCTTC CASSLAGGGHEQFF
. TRBJ2-1 TRBV20-1 TRBD2 TGCAGTGCTAGAGACTACGGGAGGGGTTACAATGAGCAGTTCTTC CSARDYGRGYNEQFF
many TRBJ1-1 TRBV3-1 . TGTGCCAGCAGCCAGTTAAACACTGAAGCTTTCTTT CASSQLNTEAFF
few TRBJ2-7 TRBV11-2 . TGTGCCAGCAGCTTAGATCAGGGGCCCTACGAGCAGTACTTC CASSLDQGPYEQYF
few TRBJ2-2 TRBV14 . TGTGCCAGCAGCCAAGCAAGAGTAGCCCTAGTTGGCACCGGGGAGCTGTTTTTT CASSQARVALVGTGELFF
. TRBJ2-7 TRBV28 . TGTGCCAGCAGCCGGACTAACTCCTACGAGCAGTACTTC CASSRTNSYEQYF
many TRBJ2-7 TRBV28 . TGTGCCACCCATCTGGGCCCCAGGAACTCCTACGAGCAGTACTTC CATHLGPRNSYEQYF
medium-sized TRBJ2-6 TRBV29-1 . TGCAGCGCCGCCTACTCTGGGGCCAACGTCCTGACTTTC CSAAYSGANVLTF
few TRBJ2-7 TRBV12-3/TRBV12-4 . TGTGCCAGCAGTTTTAGGCACGAGCAGTACTTC CASSFRHEQYF
few TRBJ2-2 TRBV13 TRBD1 TGTGCCAGCAGCTTACGGACAGGGGGGACCGCCGGGGAGCTGTTTTTT CASSLRTGGTAGELFF
. TRBJ1-2 TRBV4-1 . TGCGCCAGCAGCCAAGATAACGGCTACAACCACTATGGCTACACCTTC CASSQDNGYNHYGYTF
many TRBJ2-3 TRBV5-1 TRBD2 TGCGCCAGCAGCTTTTCCGGGAGGGGCACAGATACGCAGTATTTT CASSFSGRGTDTQYF
few TRBJ2-1 TRBV7-9 TRBD1 TGTGCCAGTCACTATACCAAGACAGGGACCGAGCAGTTCTTC CASHYTKTGTEQFF
few TRBJ2-6 TRBV6-4 . TGTGCCAGCAGTAAGGTTTCTGGGGCCAACGTCCTGACTTTC CASSKVSGANVLTF
few TRBJ2-2 TRBV3-1 . TGTGCCAGCAGCCAAGTTTCGGATACGGGCGGGGAGCTGTTTTTT CASSQVSDTGGELFF
few TRBJ2-5 TRBV10-3 TRBD2 TGTGCCATCAGCGACCCGGGACTAGCGTCCGGCGGGGAGACCCAGTACTTC CAISDPGLASGGETQYF
few TRBJ2-1 TRBV3-1 . TGTGCCAGCAGCTCTAATGGTTTTGGGGAGCAGTTCTTC CASSSNGFGEQFF
few TRBJ2-7 TRBV3-1 TRBD2 TGTGCCAGCAGACGTACTAGCGGGAGCTACGAGCAGTACTTC CASRRTSGSYEQYF
few TRBJ1-2 TRBV20-1 . TGCAGTGCTAGAGGGACAAACTATGGCTACACCTTC CSARGTNYGYTF
many TRBJ2-3 TRBV4-3 . TGCGCCAGCAGCCAAAGCCAGGTTTCAGATACGCAGTATTTT CASSQSQVSDTQYF
few TRBJ2-7 TRBV11-2 . TGTGCCAGCGCCCCGGGCAGTTCCGAGCAGTACTTC CASAPGSSEQYF
. TRBJ1-3 TRBV7-9 TRBD1 TGTGCCAGCAGCTCTCCCGGACAGGGAAGTGGAAACACCATATATTTT CASSSPGQGSGNTIYF
. TRBJ2-2 TRBV6-1 . TGTGCCAGCAGGCGGGAGAACACCGGGGAGCTGTTTTTT CASRRENTGELFF
. TRBJ2-7 TRBV6-5 . TGTGCCAGCAGTTACCGGGACTTCTACGAGCAGTACTTC CASSYRDFYEQYF
. TRBJ2-3 TRBV20-1 TRBD2 TGCAGTGCTCGACCCCCTCTGAGCGGGAGGGCCGCAACAGATACGCAGTATTTT CSARPPLSGRAATDTQYF
. TRBJ2-7 TRBV20-1 TRBD2 TGCAGTGCCTACGGGACTAGCGGGAGTTACGGGCAGTACTTC CSAYGTSGSYGQYF
. TRBJ1-4 TRBV7-2 . TGTGCCAGCAGCTTGGCCGGGGTTAATGAAAAACTGTTTTTT CASSLAGVNEKLFF
few TRBJ1-2 TRBV28 TRBD1 TGTGCCAGCACCCTGACAGGGGGCTTCTATGGCTACACCTTC CASTLTGGFYGYTF
. TRBJ1-2 TRBV7-6 . TGTGCCAGCAGCTTAGGGCAGCACTATGGCTACACCTTC CASSLGQHYGYTF
. TRBJ2-7 TRBV15 . TGTGCCACCAGCTCAGACCGGGGCTACGAGCAGTACTTC CATSSDRGYEQYF
. TRBJ1-5 TRBV3-1 . TGTGCCAGCAGCCAATCCGTGAATCAGCCCCAGCATTTT CASSQSVNQPQHF
few TRBJ2-1 TRBV10-2 TRBD2 TGCGCCAGCAGTAGCGGGAGTCTGGATGAGCAGTTCTTC CASSSGSLDEQFF
few TRBJ1-5 TRBV23-1 TRBD1 TGCGCCAGCAGGAACAGGGGAATGGTTCAGCCCCAGCATTTT CASRNRGMVQPQHF